This T cell receptor (beta chain) stems from a study of blood T cell repertoires in COVID-19. Study details: Researchers got acute and convalescent COVID-19 samples from the United States, Italy and Spain. T cells, B-cell-depleted T cells, or PBMCs supplied cDNA or gDNA.

In the study's own analysis: Researchers report that nucleated cell counts were estimated from reference gene primer amplification. The assay was immunoSEQ multiplex PCR, and TCRdb's table has in-frame clones only and misses some. V and J calls and clone size are copied from that table; D and trimming were computed from the DNA. The sample holds tens of thousands of clones; roughly 79% are singletons and the top ten take 15%. CDR1 LNHDA and CDR2 SQIVND come from the germline V gene (reference sequence). The V end was cut by 5 bases, the J end by 8 bases, with 16 bases between. CDR3 size: 15 residues.

V and J are TRBV19 and TRBJ1-6; the D is unclear. The receptor comes from a human donor in a cohort sampled during active COVID-19. Sequenced: peripheral blood. In nucleotides, the CDR3 is TGTGCCAGTAGTCCCGAGGGAGCAGGCTATTCACCCCTCCACTTT. Amino acids: CASSPEGAGYSPLHF.